A selection of T cell receptor beta chains follows, all from one sample in a study of T cells in Graves' hyperthyroidism and ophthalmopathy. TCRdb ran MiXCR on the multiplex PCR reads and lists one entry per CDR3 protein. The profile covers a few hundred thousand distinct CDR3 sequences, with 20% to 25% appearing a single time and roughly 70% taken by the ten largest. Sequences were obtained from blood. The receptors stem from a man in his fifties with Graves' hyperthyroidism. CDR3s include the opening cysteine and the closing phenylalanine or tryptophan. D genes are given only for firm matches. Clone size is given for some rows only: seen once, a few or many times, or a class if the clone is expanded.

len: 15; j_gene: TRBJ2-1; abundance: -; d_gene: -; v_gene: TRBV9; CDR3nt: TGTGCCAGCAGCCTTATGGGGGACTCCTACAATGAGCAGTTCTTC; CDR3aa: CASSLMGDSYNEQFF
len: 16; j_gene: TRBJ2-5; abundance: many; d_gene: -; v_gene: TRBV7-8; CDR3nt: TGTGCCAGCAGCTCGTCAGTCGTCCCTTCGATGGAGACCCAGTACTTC; CDR3aa: CASSSSVVPSMETQYF
len: 11; j_gene: TRBJ2-1; abundance: few; d_gene: -; v_gene: TRBV5-6; CDR3nt: TGTGCCAGCAGCGTATTCGGTGAGCAGTTCTTC; CDR3aa: CASSVFGEQFF
len: 14; j_gene: TRBJ2-5; abundance: -; d_gene: -; v_gene: TRBV5-1; CDR3nt: TGCGCCAGCAGCTTGGTTGGTCCTTCAGAGACCCAGTACTTC; CDR3aa: CASSLVGPSETQYF
len: 15; j_gene: TRBJ2-3; abundance: -; d_gene: -; v_gene: TRBV6-1; CDR3nt: TGTGCCAGCAGTCCAGGGGGACTGAGCACAGATACGCAGTATTTT; CDR3aa: CASSPGGLSTDTQYF
len: 17; j_gene: TRBJ1-1; abundance: -; d_gene: -; v_gene: TRBV12-3/TRBV12-4; CDR3nt: TGTGCCAGCAGTTTAGGTATAGGGACCTCACGGGGCACTGAAGCTTTCTTT; CDR3aa: CASSLGIGTSRGTEAFF
len: 14; j_gene: TRBJ1-2; abundance: few; d_gene: -; v_gene: TRBV9; CDR3nt: TGTGCCAGCAGCCCTGAGGTGGGAAACTATGGCTACACCTTC; CDR3aa: CASSPEVGNYGYTF
len: 13; j_gene: TRBJ2-7; abundance: many; d_gene: -; v_gene: TRBV18; CDR3nt: TGTGCCAGCTCCCCAGGGGTTAACTACGAGCAGTACTTC; CDR3aa: CASSPGVNYEQYF
len: 12; j_gene: TRBJ2-1; abundance: -; d_gene: -; v_gene: TRBV10-3; CDR3nt: TGTGCCATCAGTCTAAGGGACAATGAGCAGTTCTTC; CDR3aa: CAISLRDNEQFF
len: 15; j_gene: TRBJ2-2; abundance: -; d_gene: TRBD1; v_gene: TRBV6-5; CDR3nt: TGTGCCAGCAGTTTTAACAGGGGTCACACCGGGGAGCTGTTTTTT; CDR3aa: CASSFNRGHTGELFF
len: 14; j_gene: TRBJ2-1; abundance: many; d_gene: TRBD2; v_gene: TRBV11-2; CDR3nt: TGTGCCAGCAGCTTAGACCGACTAGCGTCTGAGCAGTTCTTC; CDR3aa: CASSLDRLASEQFF
len: 13; j_gene: TRBJ2-1; abundance: -; d_gene: -; v_gene: TRBV7-2; CDR3nt: TGTGCCAGCAGCTTCCAGGCAGGAGGGGAGCAGTTCTTC; CDR3aa: CASSFQAGGEQFF
len: 12; j_gene: TRBJ2-5; abundance: -; d_gene: TRBD2; v_gene: TRBV19; CDR3nt: TGTGCCAGTAGTCACGGGACTAGCGGGAAGTACTTC; CDR3aa: CASSHGTSGKYF
len: 12; j_gene: TRBJ2-5; abundance: -; d_gene: -; v_gene: TRBV20-1; CDR3nt: TGCGGTGCCTTTAGGGGCCTAGAGACCCAGTACTTC; CDR3aa: CGAFRGLETQYF
len: 15; j_gene: TRBJ2-1; abundance: few; d_gene: TRBD2; v_gene: TRBV7-9; CDR3nt: TGTGCCAGCAGCTTTACTAGCGTCGGGTACAATGAGCAGTTCTTC; CDR3aa: CASSFTSVGYNEQFF
len: 11; j_gene: TRBJ1-2; abundance: once; d_gene: -; v_gene: TRBV7-6; CDR3nt: TGTGCCAGCAGTATGGGTCCCGGCTACACCTTC; CDR3aa: CASSMGPGYTF
len: 15; j_gene: TRBJ1-3; abundance: few; d_gene: TRBD1; v_gene: TRBV2; CDR3nt: TGTGCCAGCACGACACAGGGGGCAGCTGGAAACACCATATATTTT; CDR3aa: CASTTQGAAGNTIYF
len: 15; j_gene: TRBJ2-7; abundance: many; d_gene: TRBD2; v_gene: TRBV28; CDR3nt: TGTGCCAGCAGTTTACGCGGGGGGCCTTTATACGAGCAGTACTTC; CDR3aa: CASSLRGGPLYEQYF
len: 14; j_gene: TRBJ2-1; abundance: many; d_gene: -; v_gene: TRBV3-1; CDR3nt: TGTGCCAGCAGCCCAGGACTACCATACAATGAGCAGTTCTTC; CDR3aa: CASSPGLPYNEQFF
len: 15; j_gene: TRBJ2-7; abundance: many; d_gene: -; v_gene: TRBV27; CDR3nt: TGTGCCAGCAGTCCCTCAGGGACCTTCCCCTACGAGCAGTACTTC; CDR3aa: CASSPSGTFPYEQYF
len: 17; j_gene: TRBJ2-1; abundance: -; d_gene: TRBD2; v_gene: TRBV3-1; CDR3nt: TGTGCCAGCAGCCGCCTCGCCGCGACTAGCGGTTCCGGGGAGCAGTTCTTC; CDR3aa: CASSRLAATSGSGEQFF
len: 15; j_gene: TRBJ1-1; abundance: -; d_gene: -; v_gene: TRBV19; CDR3nt: TGTGCCAGTAGTATAGACGCCTCCGGCACCACTGAAGCTTTCTTT; CDR3aa: CASSIDASGTTEAFF
len: 19; j_gene: TRBJ1-5; abundance: -; d_gene: TRBD1; v_gene: TRBV6-2/TRBV6-3; CDR3nt: TGTGCCAGCAGTTACGCGACCGGGACAGGAGATTATAGCAATCAGCCCCAGCATTTT; CDR3aa: CASSYATGTGDYSNQPQHF
len: 20; j_gene: TRBJ1-4; abundance: -; d_gene: TRBD1; v_gene: TRBV6-6; CDR3nt: TGTGCCAGCAGTTACGGTCTCCGGGACAGGGGGCCCGAGATTGACGAAAAACTGTTTTTT; CDR3aa: CASSYGLRDRGPEIDEKLFF
len: 15; j_gene: TRBJ2-2; abundance: -; d_gene: -; v_gene: TRBV15; CDR3nt: TGTGCCACCAGCAGAGATTACAGGGGAGGCGGGGAGCTGTTTTTT; CDR3aa: CATSRDYRGGGELFF
len: 18; j_gene: TRBJ2-7; abundance: many; d_gene: TRBD2; v_gene: TRBV28; CDR3nt: TGTGCCAGCAGTTTAGCCGGGGAACTAGCGGGAGACGCCTACGAGCAGTACTTC; CDR3aa: CASSLAGELAGDAYEQYF
len: 14; j_gene: TRBJ2-7; abundance: -; d_gene: -; v_gene: TRBV6-5; CDR3nt: TGTGCCAGCAGTAACCCGGGCCTTCCCTACGAGCAGTACTTC; CDR3aa: CASSNPGLPYEQYF
len: 11; j_gene: TRBJ2-7; abundance: few; d_gene: -; v_gene: TRBV19; CDR3nt: TGTGCCAGTAGTATCGGACGGACGACGTACTTC; CDR3aa: CASSIGRTTYF
len: 13; j_gene: TRBJ2-5; abundance: -; d_gene: -; v_gene: TRBV28; CDR3nt: TGTGCCAGCAGTTTTGAGATAAGGGAGACCCAGTACTTC; CDR3aa: CASSFEIRETQYF
len: 16; j_gene: TRBJ2-3; abundance: -; d_gene: TRBD2; v_gene: TRBV6-1; CDR3nt: TGTGCCAGCAGTGGGACTAGCGGGAGGTACACAGATACGCAGTATTTT; CDR3aa: CASSGTSGRYTDTQYF
len: 16; j_gene: TRBJ2-3; abundance: few; d_gene: -; v_gene: TRBV11-3; CDR3nt: TGTGCCAGCAGCCCCGGGGGTCTTGCTAGCACAGATACGCAGTATTTT; CDR3aa: CASSPGGLASTDTQYF
len: 17; j_gene: TRBJ2-3; abundance: -; d_gene: TRBD2; v_gene: TRBV7-2; CDR3nt: TGTGCCAGCAGGGGGGGACTAGCGGGCCCTAGCACAGATACGCAGTATTTT; CDR3aa: CASRGGLAGPSTDTQYF
len: 14; j_gene: TRBJ2-7; abundance: many; d_gene: -; v_gene: TRBV7-3; CDR3nt: TGTGCCAGCAGCTTAGGTCCGGGGACCTACGAGCAGTACTTC; CDR3aa: CASSLGPGTYEQYF
len: 14; j_gene: TRBJ2-2; abundance: few; d_gene: -; v_gene: TRBV5-1; CDR3nt: TGCGCCAGCAGCTTGGCCGGGGGCCCCGGGGAGCTGTTTTTT; CDR3aa: CASSLAGGPGELFF
len: 17; j_gene: TRBJ2-4; abundance: few; d_gene: TRBD1; v_gene: TRBV7-2; CDR3nt: TGTGCCAGCAGCACCGTGGACAGGGGGCAGGACAAAAACATTCAGTACTTC; CDR3aa: CASSTVDRGQDKNIQYF
len: 15; j_gene: TRBJ2-2; abundance: -; d_gene: -; v_gene: TRBV5-6; CDR3nt: TGTGCCAGCAGCGTACGTATCGCGAACACCGGGGAGCTGTTTTTT; CDR3aa: CASSVRIANTGELFF
len: 14; j_gene: TRBJ1-1; abundance: -; d_gene: -; v_gene: TRBV9; CDR3nt: TGTGCCAGCAGCCACACAGGAGGGAACACTGAAGCTTTCTTT; CDR3aa: CASSHTGGNTEAFF
len: 14; j_gene: TRBJ1-2; abundance: -; d_gene: TRBD1; v_gene: TRBV5-4; CDR3nt: TGTGCCAGCAGCTTGGCGGGGACAGGGCTTGGCTACACCTTC; CDR3aa: CASSLAGTGLGYTF
len: 16; j_gene: TRBJ1-6; abundance: few; d_gene: -; v_gene: TRBV6-1; CDR3nt: TGTGCCAGCAGTGAAGAAATGGGTGGAGGAAATTCACCCCTCCACTTT; CDR3aa: CASSEEMGGGNSPLHF
len: 16; j_gene: TRBJ2-7; abundance: -; d_gene: TRBD2; v_gene: TRBV13; CDR3nt: TGTGCCAGCAGCTTAGAAGGACTAGCGGGAGCAGAGGAGCAGTACTTC; CDR3aa: CASSLEGLAGAEEQYF
len: 15; j_gene: TRBJ1-4; abundance: -; d_gene: TRBD1; v_gene: TRBV30; CDR3nt: TGTGCCTGGGGGACAGACTACCTCACCCGGGAAAAACTGTTTTTT; CDR3aa: CAWGTDYLTREKLFF
len: 13; j_gene: TRBJ2-7; abundance: few; d_gene: -; v_gene: TRBV6-5; CDR3nt: TGTGCCAGCAGTTACGACTCGCCGGGCGAGCAGTACTTC; CDR3aa: CASSYDSPGEQYF
len: 14; j_gene: TRBJ2-3; abundance: few; d_gene: -; v_gene: TRBV9; CDR3nt: TGTGCCAGCAGCATTGGGACGGGAACAGATACGCAGTATTTT; CDR3aa: CASSIGTGTDTQYF
len: 14; j_gene: TRBJ2-1; abundance: -; d_gene: -; v_gene: TRBV20-1; CDR3nt: TGCAGTGCTATAGACTCGAGCTCCTACAATGAGCAGTTCTTC; CDR3aa: CSAIDSSSYNEQFF
len: 15; j_gene: TRBJ1-1; abundance: -; d_gene: -; v_gene: TRBV7-9; CDR3nt: TGTGCCAGCAGCTTGGGGTCAGGTAGGGGGACTGAAGCTTTCTTT; CDR3aa: CASSLGSGRGTEAFF
len: 14; j_gene: TRBJ2-5; abundance: few; d_gene: -; v_gene: TRBV6-5; CDR3nt: TGTGCCAGCAGTTACTCAGGGTTGCAAGAGACCCAGTACTTC; CDR3aa: CASSYSGLQETQYF
len: 15; j_gene: TRBJ2-3; abundance: few; d_gene: -; v_gene: TRBV5-1; CDR3nt: TGCGCCAGCAGCTGGGGCGGACTGTCTCCAGATACGCAGTATTTT; CDR3aa: CASSWGGLSPDTQYF
len: 15; j_gene: TRBJ1-5; abundance: -; d_gene: TRBD1; v_gene: TRBV6-1; CDR3nt: TGTGCCAGCCAGCCCACAGGGGGTTCCCGTCAGCCCCAGCATTTT; CDR3aa: CASQPTGGSRQPQHF
len: 16; j_gene: TRBJ2-7; abundance: -; d_gene: TRBD1; v_gene: TRBV4-1; CDR3nt: TGCGCCAGCAGCCAAGGGGAGACAGGGGCAACCTACGAGCAGTACTTC; CDR3aa: CASSQGETGATYEQYF
len: 16; j_gene: TRBJ2-5; abundance: -; d_gene: TRBD2; v_gene: TRBV2; CDR3nt: TGCGCCAGCAGCCAAGGACTAGCGGGAATCCCAGAGACCCAGTACTTC; CDR3aa: CASSQGLAGIPETQYF
len: 14; j_gene: TRBJ2-7; abundance: -; d_gene: -; v_gene: TRBV12-5; CDR3nt: TGTGCTAGTGGTTTGGGGGGGATCGGCTACGAGCAGTACTTC; CDR3aa: CASGLGGIGYEQYF
len: 12; j_gene: TRBJ2-7; abundance: many; d_gene: TRBD2; v_gene: TRBV11-2; CDR3nt: TGTGCCAGCAGCCGGGGACTAGCGGAGCAGTACTTC; CDR3aa: CASSRGLAEQYF
len: 13; j_gene: TRBJ2-1; abundance: -; d_gene: -; v_gene: TRBV10-1; CDR3nt: TGCGCCAGCAGTGGAGCGGGCAGGAATGAGCAGTTCTTC; CDR3aa: CASSGAGRNEQFF
len: 15; j_gene: TRBJ1-2; abundance: -; d_gene: TRBD1; v_gene: TRBV10-1; CDR3nt: TGCGCCAGCAGTGAGCTAAACAGGGGTTGGGTTGACTACACCTTC; CDR3aa: CASSELNRGWVDYTF
len: 14; j_gene: TRBJ2-3; abundance: -; d_gene: -; v_gene: TRBV7-3; CDR3nt: TGTGCCAGCAGCCACCCCAGGTTGACAGATACGCAGTATTTT; CDR3aa: CASSHPRLTDTQYF
len: 15; j_gene: TRBJ2-2; abundance: -; d_gene: -; v_gene: TRBV3-1; CDR3nt: TGTGCCAGCAGCCAAGATGACTTGAACACCGGGGAGCTGTTTTTT; CDR3aa: CASSQDDLNTGELFF